This T cell receptor (beta chain) was identified during a study of blood T cells in healthy people across ages. Each donor's blood draw was roughly 10 milliliters of peripheral blood. Whole-study findings and limits: Reliance upon unsorted PBMCs precluded definitive naive versus antigen-experienced comparison.

This clonotype has more than one count but fewer than ten. Antigen: not known. PCR was performed a second time for 7 to 11 cycles using a sample-barcoded 5' primer and a J-beta primer mix. Each CDR3 protein is one row after TCRdb ran MiXCR on the 5' RACE reads. The sample gives some 920,000 distinct CDR3 sequences, roughly 51% of which show up once; about a fifth is in the top ten. This TCR was recovered from a woman in her sixties or seventies in good health. Sequences were obtained from blood.

The CDR3 sequence is CASSESNLGGLFADTQYF. The CDR3 DNA follows: TGTGCCAGCAGTGAATCGAATTTGGGAGGTTTATTCGCAGATACGCAGTATTTT. This rearrangement joins TRBV25-1 to TRBJ2-3, with D perhaps TRBD2 (6 bases). V lost 1 base to trimming and J lost 4 bases, with 21 bases between them. From germline, CDR1 is MGHDK and CDR2 SYGVNS. This CDR3 has 18 amino acids. Filled out from reference TRBV25-1 and TRBJ2-3, the complete variable domain reads EADIYQTPRYLVIGTGKKITLECSQTMGHDKMYWYQQDPGMELHLIHYSYGVNSTEKGDLSSESTVSRIRTEHFPLTLESARPSHTSQYLCASSESNLGGLFADTQYFGPGTRLTVL.